A single sample is the source of the 3 T cell receptor beta chains below, sequenced in a study of PD-1 blockade in classical Hodgkin lymphoma (dated by TCRdb to about 2020). Library prep was done by the immunoSEQ multiplex PCR assay. TCRdb took this table from immuneACCESS and kept in-frame rearrangements with V and J called. Such tables lack part of the clones; where checked against another copy, unresolved V genes explain under half of the gap, and the rest is unexplained. The table for this sample lists approximately 5,000 clones; approximately 70% of them were counted only once. Over 50% of the sample rests with the top ten. The time point label here, explained by the study, means: cycle 2 day 1 (C2D1) of nivolumab. Every trial patient had relapsed after autologous stem cell transplantation, and cohorts A, B and C differed in prior brentuximab vedotin exposure. The sequences come from peripheral blood mononuclear cells (PBMCs), collected before the second cycle of nivolumab. These receptors were obtained from a human donor with classical Hodgkin lymphoma.

V and J are TRBV6-1 and TRBJ1-2; possibly TRBD1 for D (6 bases). V dropped 10 bases and J dropped 3 bases, with 9 bases sitting between them. The germline CDR1 and CDR2 sequences are MNHNS and SASEGT. CDR3 length: 11 residues. CDR3 sequence (DNA): TGTGCCAACAGGGACTACTATGGCTACACCTTC. It is translated as CANRDYYGYTF.

This CDR3 is CASSPPQGNTEAFF. The CDR3 region has the DNA TGTGCCAGCTCACCACCACAGGGGAACACTGAAGCTTTCTTT. The chain has TRBV18 and TRBJ1-1; tentatively, D is TRBD1 (6 bases). The CDR3 runs to 14 residues. The V and J ends lost 0 bases and 1 base respectively, with 6 bases between them. CDR1 KGHSH and CDR2 LQKENI come from the germline V gene.

The rearrangement links TRBV19 to TRBJ1-4; D may be TRBD1 (6 bases). V was shortened by 3 bases and J by 6 bases, with 11 bases between the two germline ends. The CDR3 runs 14 residues. CDR1 and CDR2 from the germline V gene are LNHDA and SQIVND (reference sequence). CDR3 DNA: TGTGCCAGTAGTATTGTGGGGGCCGATGAAAAACTGTTTTTT. Encoded protein: CASSIVGADEKLFF.